This is a list of T cell receptor beta chains from one sample in a study of blood T cell repertoires in COVID-19. Sequencing used immunoSEQ multiplex PCR; TCRdb keeps in-frame clones, though not all of them. This table has some 120,000 clones, around three quarters appearing once. The sample consisted of peripheral blood. Receptors were obtained from a middle-aged man with active or convalescent COVID-19. Each CDR3 is given with its conserved first and last residue. D genes are given only for firm matches. Only part of the rows carry a size: once, few, many, or a class if the clone is expanded.

j_call d_call v_call clone_size cdr3_aa cdr3_nt
TRBJ2-7 TRBD1 TRBV27 . CAGRQGAYEQYF TGTGCCGGGAGACAGGGGGCTTACGAGCAGTACTTC
TRBJ1-1 . TRBV29-1 . CSPGDTEAFF TGCAGCCCAGGGGACACTGAAGCTTTCTTT
TRBJ2-1 TRBD1 TRBV6-2/TRBV6-3 . CASSAGQGAYNEQFF TGTGCCAGCAGTGCCGGACAGGGAGCCTACAATGAGCAGTTCTTC
TRBJ2-1 TRBD1 TRBV5-1 . CASSLGQGRNEQFF TGCGCCAGCAGCTTGGGACAGGGACGCAATGAGCAGTTCTTC
TRBJ1-1 . TRBV19 . CASSIGKNRGAFF TGTGCCAGTAGTATAGGAAAAAACCGGGGAGCTTTCTTT
TRBJ1-1 . TRBV6-6 . CASIDDSPNTEAFF TGTGCCAGCATCGACGACAGCCCGAACACTGAAGCTTTCTTT
TRBJ2-3 TRBD2 TRBV4-2 . CASSQANSGGPTDTQYF TGTGCCAGCAGCCAAGCGAATAGCGGGGGCCCCACAGATACGCAGTATTTT
TRBJ1-2 . TRBV28 once CASSGIGLSSGYGYTF TGTGCCAGCAGTGGCATCGGATTATCGTCGGGCTATGGCTACACCTTC
TRBJ2-5 . TRBV30 once CAWSVLASGQETQYF TGTGCCTGGAGTGTCTTGGCGAGCGGCCAAGAGACCCAGTACTTC
TRBJ1-4 . TRBV6-5 . CASSAMGFGEKLFF TGTGCCAGCAGCGCTATGGGCTTCGGTGAAAAACTGTTTTTT
TRBJ2-2 TRBD2 TRBV24-1 few CATSGTRGTGELFF TGTGCCACCAGTGGGACTAGGGGTACCGGGGAGCTGTTTTTT
TRBJ1-6 . TRBV10-3 . CAAQTGTLNSPLHF TGTGCCGCCCAAACAGGGACCCTAAATTCACCCCTCCACTTT
TRBJ1-6 . TRBV5-4 . CASSPDRLESPLHF TGTGCCAGCAGCCCCGACAGGTTGGAGTCACCCCTCCACTTT
TRBJ1-2 TRBD1 TRBV5-1 once CASSAGQGYGYTF TGCGCCAGCAGCGCCGGACAGGGGTATGGCTACACCTTC
TRBJ2-1 TRBD2 TRBV6-5 . CAAVAGEPYNEQFF TGTGCCGCGGTGGCGGGAGAGCCCTACAATGAGCAGTTCTTC
TRBJ2-2 TRBD2 TRBV9 . CASSLQAGGPGELFF TGTGCCAGCAGCCTACAAGCGGGGGGGCCCGGGGAGCTGTTTTTT
TRBJ2-7 TRBD2 TRBV28 few CASSARGGIPYEQYF TGTGCCAGCAGTGCTCGCGGGGGGATCCCCTACGAGCAGTACTTC
TRBJ1-4 . TRBV5-1 . CASSLEAVQELFF TGCGCCAGCAGCTTGGAGGCAGTGCAGGAACTGTTTTTT
TRBJ2-1 TRBD1 TRBV3-1/TRBV3-2 . CASSPGTGSYNEQFF TGTGCCAGCAGCCCCGGGACAGGGTCCTACAATGAGCAGTTCTTC
TRBJ1-6 TRBD1 TRBV13 few CASSRWDRGSPLHF TGTGCCAGCAGCCGCTGGGACAGGGGATCACCCCTCCACTTT
TRBJ2-1 . TRBV19 once CASSIGGKGNEQFF TGTGCCAGTAGTATAGGCGGGAAGGGCAATGAGCAGTTCTTC
TRBJ1-4 . TRBV6-5 once CASRDRATNEKLFF TGTGCCAGCAGGGACAGAGCAACTAATGAAAAACTGTTTTTT
TRBJ1-1 TRBD1 TRBV28 few CASSRSGQGRAFF TGTGCCAGCAGTAGATCCGGACAGGGCAGAGCTTTCTTT
TRBJ1-3 TRBD1 TRBV30 . CAWNLRGRNTIYF TGTGCCTGGAACCTTAGGGGGCGAAACACCATATATTTT
TRBJ1-4 . TRBV7-2 . CASSLNGQPNEKLFF TGTGCCAGCAGCTTAAATGGACAGCCTAATGAAAAACTGTTTTTT
TRBJ2-6 . TRBV2 . CASSPHSGANVLTF TGTGCCAGCAGTCCCCATTCCGGGGCCAACGTCCTGACTTTC
TRBJ1-1 . TRBV11-2 . CASRELSGRTEAFF TGTGCCAGCAGAGAATTATCCGGCAGGACTGAAGCTTTCTTT
TRBJ1-5 . TRBV6-5 . CASRITIFSNQPQHF TGTGCCAGCAGGATTACAATATTTAGCAATCAGCCCCAGCATTTT
TRBJ2-3 TRBD2 TRBV11-2 . CASSPLGGGTDTQYF TGTGCCAGCAGCCCATTGGGGGGGGGAACGGATACGCAGTATTTT
TRBJ2-5 TRBD1 TRBV10-2 few CASTQGQFQETQYF TGCGCCAGCACCCAGGGACAGTTTCAAGAGACCCAGTACTTC
TRBJ2-7 TRBD2 TRBV6-1 . CASSEGLANYEQYF TGTGCCAGCAGTGAAGGACTAGCGAACTACGAGCAGTACTTC
TRBJ1-4 . TRBV5-4 . CASSPGNGTKEKLFF TGTGCCAGCAGCCCGGGGAATGGTACTAAGGAAAAACTGTTTTTT
TRBJ1-2 TRBD1 TRBV7-9 few CASSSGTGNGGYTF TGTGCCAGCAGCTCCGGGACAGGGAATGGTGGCTACACCTTC
TRBJ2-5 . TRBV12-3/TRBV12-4 . CASSLRTQETQYF TGTGCCAGCTCCTTGCGAACTCAAGAGACCCAGTACTTC
TRBJ2-7 . TRBV29-1 few CSVASTPGEQYF TGCAGCGTTGCGAGCACTCCCGGCGAGCAGTACTTC
TRBJ2-7 . TRBV19 . CASILGRGPGEQHF TGTGCCAGTATATTAGGGAGAGGACCGGGGGAGCAGCACTTC
TRBJ2-1 TRBD1 TRBV6-4 . CASAGTAEVDEQFF TGTGCCAGCGCCGGGACAGCCGAGGTGGATGAGCAGTTCTTC